This record concerns one TCR beta chain sequence. The length of the CDR3 is 16 residues. V shed 2 bases and J 4 bases; nucleotides not matched to a gene: 7. Germline CDR1 and CDR2: MNHEY and SVGAGI. These data come from a study of control samples from healthy donors and cancer patients. The repertoire was sequenced with immunoSEQ multiplex PCR; TCRdb's copy has only in-frame clones and lacks some. The sample comprises 150,000 to 200,000 clones, more than 85% of which are singletons, and approximately 2% rests with the top ten. This TCR came from a woman between 35 and 50 years old in good health. The V and J genes are TRBV6-5 and TRBJ2-1; 8 bases map to TRBD1. Sequencing was carried out using blood. The CDR3 nucleotides are TGTGCCAGCAGTTACCTAAGGACAGGGAGGTACAATGAGCAGTTCTTC. Its translation is CASSYLRTGRYNEQFF.